Presented here are 13 T cell receptor beta chains from one specimen sequenced in a study of cytomegalovirus exposure and HLA in healthy donors (TCRdb year 2017). The library came from the immunoSEQ multiplex PCR assay. For the multiplex PCR, a mixture combining 60 forward primers for TCR Vbeta segments and 13 reverse primers for TCR Jbeta segments was used. Drawn from immuneACCESS, this table holds only the in-frame rearrangements with V and J called that TCRdb kept. Clones are partly lost; checked studies trace under half to an unresolved V gene and leave the rest unexplained. Recorded for this sample are 150,000 to 200,000 clones; about four fifths of them occurred a single time. The ten largest clones capture around 2.6% of the sample. The sequenced material came from PBMCs. The receptors were gathered from a female donor in good health and CMV-seronegative.

The J gene is TRBJ1-5, the V gene TRBV18; no reliable D call. CDR1 is KGHSH and CDR2 is LQKENI in the germline V gene. The CDR3 has 15 residues. Deletions cut 1 base from V and 4 bases from J, with 11 bases between. CDR3 sequence reads: CASSPRGEGNQPQHF. CDR3 DNA sequence: TGTGCCAGCTCACCACGAGGAGAGGGTAATCAGCCCCAGCATTTT.

The chain couples TRBV28 to TRBJ1-2; TRBD1 aligns across 9 bases. V was pared by 6 bases and J by 12 bases, with 11 bases of the junction left unmatched. This CDR3 has 13 residues. Germline CDR1 reads MDHEN; CDR2 reads SYDVKM. The DNA of the CDR3 is TGTGCCAGCAGAAGGGACAGGGCTGGGTTAAACACCTTC. This sequence encodes CASRRDRAGLNTF.

The CDR3 region has the DNA TGTGCCAGCAGCGTAGCTGGTACAGGGGCGGGTAGGGGCTACACCTTC. As protein: CASSVAGTGAGRGYTF. The V gene is TRBV9, the J gene TRBJ1-2; 7 bases are a match to TRBD1. Germline V gene lookup returns CDR1 SGDLS and CDR2 YYNGEE. The CDR3 covers 16 residues. The V gene end was trimmed by 0 bases and the J gene end by 8 bases; junction bases not matched to a gene: 13. Looking up the rest from reference TRBV9 and TRBJ1-2 gives the full variable domain: DSGVTQTPKHLITATGQRVTLRCSPRSGDLSVYWYQQSLDQGLQFLIQYYNGEERAKGNILERFSAQQFPDLHSELNLSSLELGDSALYFCASSVAGTGAGRGYTFGSGTRLTVV.

Details on this clone: In the same sample, other DNA sequences code for this CDR3. The gene calls are TRBV28 and TRBJ1-3; perhaps TRBD1 as D (5 bases). Germline V CDR1 and CDR2: MDHEN, SYDVKM. The length of the CDR3 is 17 residues. Trimming left V 5 bases short and J 0 bases short, with 17 bases between. The CDR3 protein is CASSPLGTQGSGNTIYF. The CDR3 region has the DNA TGTGCCAGCAGTCCCCTGGGTACCCAGGGCTCTGGAAACACCATATATTTT.

Remarks on this clone: Other DNA sequences in the sample encode the same CDR3. The chain carries TRBV5-4 and TRBJ2-3; 8 bases are a match to TRBD1. V lost 5 bases to trimming and J lost 7 bases; unmatched junction nucleotides: 12. This CDR3 has 15 residues. Looked up from germline, CDR1 is SGHNT and CDR2 is YYREEE (reference sequence). CDR3 amino acids: CASSLDRTGWNTQYF. The CDR3 nucleotides are TGTGCCAGCAGTCTAGACAGGACAGGGTGGAATACGCAGTATTTT. Complete variable domain (other parts from reference TRBV5-4 and TRBJ2-3): ETGVTQSPTHLIKTRGQQVTLRCSSQSGHNTVSWYQQALGQGPQFIFQYYREEENGRGNFPPRFSGLQFPNYSSELNVNALELDDSALYLCASSLDRTGWNTQYFGPGTRLTVL.

The V call is TRBV2, the J call TRBJ1-5; TRBD1 aligns across 8 bases. Germline CDR1 reads SNHLY; CDR2 reads FYNNEI. The trim removed 8 bases at V and 0 bases at J, leaving 12 bases unmatched. The CDR3 covers 17 residues. The CDR3 nucleotides are TGTGCCAGCTCCCGGGGGACAGGCATATATAGCAATCAGCCCCAGCATTTT. It codes for CASSRGTGIYSNQPQHF.

The chain couples TRBV11-3 to TRBJ2-5; D possibly corresponds to TRBD2 (7 bases). CDR1 and CDR2 from the germline V gene are SGHNT and YENEEA. V was clipped by 3 bases and J by 5 bases, with 16 bases between them. The length of the CDR3 is 15 residues. CDR3: CASSFRLGRGETQYF. CDR3 nucleotide sequence: TGTGCCAGCAGCTTCCGTCTGGGGAGGGGGGAGACCCAGTACTTC. The variable domain in full, completed from reference TRBV11-3 and TRBJ2-5, reads EAGVVQSPRYKIIEKKQPVAFWCNPISGHNTLYWYLQNLGQGPELLIRYENEEAVDDSQLPKDRFSAERLKGVDSTLKIQPAELGDSAVYLCASSFRLGRGETQYFGPGTRLLVL.

This chain joins TRBV2 and TRBJ1-6; 8 bases agree with TRBD1. The V and J ends lost 2 bases and 4 bases, in that order; junction bases with no gene match: 1. CDR1 is SNHLY and CDR2 is FYNNEI in the germline V gene. The CDR3 has 15 amino acids. The CDR3 DNA reads TGTGCCAGCAGTGAATGGGACAGGTATAATTCACCCCTCCACTTT. Protein sequence: CASSEWDRYNSPLHF.

This clone was recorded only once. The V gene is TRBV30, the J gene TRBJ2-3; 8 bases map to TRBD2. The CDR3 spans 16 residues. Per germline, CDR1 GTSNPN and CDR2 SVGIG (reference sequence). Trimming removed 0 bases from V and 2 bases from J; junction bases left unmatched: 7. The CDR3 DNA reads as TGTGCCTGGAGTGTAAGAGCGGGGGCCCTCACAGATACGCAGTATTTT. Translation gives CAWSVRAGALTDTQYF. Filled out from reference TRBV30 and TRBJ2-3, the complete variable domain reads SQTIHQWPATLVQPVGSPLSLECTVEGTSNPNLYWYRQAAGRGLQLLFYSVGIGQISSEVPQNLSASRPQDRQFILSSKKLLLSDSGFYLCAWSVRAGALTDTQYFGPGTRLTVL.

The chain uses TRBV4-1 and TRBJ1-6; D possibly corresponds to TRBD1 (5 bases). Trimming shortened V by 1 base and J by 9 bases, and 13 bases separated the two germline ends. This CDR3 has 15 residues. Germline loops: CDR1 MGHRA, CDR2 YSYEKL. CDR3 nucleotide sequence: TGCGCCAGCAGCCAAGGCGGGACCACATTTTCACCCCTCCACTTT. Protein product: CASSQGGTTFSPLHF.

This rearrangement joins TRBV4-1 to TRBJ2-5; weak D call: TRBD2 (6 bases). The end of the DNA fits TRBJ2-7 better, so the J call may be wrong. Germline V gene sequence: CDR1 MGHRA, CDR2 YSYEKL. The CDR3 extends over 12 amino acids. The CDR3 coding sequence is TGCGCCAGCAGCGGAGGGCGTCTCGAGCAGTACTTC. This encodes CASSGGRLEQYF.

This sequence joins TRBV7-3 and TRBJ2-1; weak D call: TRBD1 (6 bases). Germline CDR1 and CDR2: SGHTA and FQGTGA. V was cut by 2 bases and J by 3 bases, with 11 bases left in between. This CDR3 is built from 15 residues. As DNA, the CDR3 is TGTGCCAGCAGCTTAGGTCAAGGGGGCTACAATGAGCAGTTCTTC. Translated: CASSLGQGGYNEQFF. Full variable domain (remainder filled in from reference TRBV7-3 and TRBJ2-1): GAGVSQTPSNKVTEKGKYVELRCDPISGHTALYWYRQSLGQGPEFLIYFQGTGAADDSGLPNDRFFAVRPEGSVSTLKIQRTERGDSAVYLCASSLGQGGYNEQFFGPGTRLTVL.

V gene TRBV27 combines with J gene TRBJ2-1, with D unclear. CDR1 and CDR2 from the germline V gene are MNHEY and SMNVEV (reference sequence). The germline V and J ends were trimmed by 5 bases and 0 bases, with 11 bases remaining between them. CDR3 length: 15 amino acids. The CDR3 protein is CASSMTPSSYNEQFF. In DNA, the CDR3 is TGTGCCAGCAGTATGACTCCCAGCTCCTACAATGAGCAGTTCTTC.